The 20 T cell receptor beta chains in this list originate from one sample, sequenced in a study of blood T cell repertoires in COVID-19. The assay was immunoSEQ multiplex PCR, and TCRdb's table has in-frame clones only and misses some. The repertoire holds 55,000 to 80,000 clones, with around four fifths as singletons. The sequenced material came from peripheral blood. The receptor source for this set is a human donor in a cohort sampled during active COVID-19.

This clone was detected once. The V and J genes are TRBV2 and TRBJ1-1; D is perhaps TRBD1 (6 bases). The V gene lost 2 bases and the J gene lost 1 base, with 8 bases spanning the gap. The CDR3 is 14 residues long. CDR1 and CDR2 from the germline V gene are SNHLY and FYNNEI. The CDR3 loop reads CASSEIRGNTEAFF. The CDR3 DNA is TGTGCCAGCAGTGAAATCAGGGGGAACACTGAAGCTTTCTTT.

This clone was recorded only once. The chain recombines TRBV21-1 with TRBJ2-1; the table assigns TRBD2, which was not confirmed against the DNA. TRBV21-1 is listed as a pseudogene. The CDR3 consists of 16 residues. The CDR3 loop reads CASSKLRASGRNEQFF. The CDR3 DNA sequence: TGTGCCAGCAGCAAACTTCGGGCTAGCGGGAGGAATGAGCAGTTCTTC.

The rearrangement uses TRBV12-3 or TRBV12-4 and TRBJ1-2, with a weak D call TRBD1 (5 bases). Trimming pared 3 bases from V and 2 bases from J, leaving 7 bases between. The CDR3 consists of 13 residues. The CDR3 nucleotides are TGTGCCAGCAGTTTGGGGCAGAACTATGGCTACACCTTC. Translation: CASSLGQNYGYTF.

CDR3 residues: CASGLGLYEQYF. Written as DNA, the CDR3 is TGTGCCAGTGGCTTGGGCCTCTACGAGCAGTACTTC. The chain uses TRBV6-5 and TRBJ2-7; D gene ambiguous. V gave up 9 bases and J gave up 3 bases, with 12 bases separating them. CDR1 MNHEY and CDR2 SVGAGI come from the germline V gene. The CDR3 is 12 amino acids.

The chain is built from TRBV5-1 and TRBJ1-5; D remains ambiguous. Looked up from germline, CDR1 is SGHRS and CDR2 is YFSETQ. The CDR3 covers 19 residues. With 5 bases removed from V and 4 bases from J, the gap between germline ends came to 28 bases. Written as DNA, the CDR3 is TGCGCCAGCAGTCGACCCCCGGGAAGGGTGGAGGTGAGAAATCAGCCCCAGCATTTT. Translation: CASSRPPGRVEVRNQPQHF.

In regard to this clone: The junction and the germline gene differ at one end; a read error may be behind it. The genes are TRBV18 and TRBJ2-4; 13 nucleotides line up with TRBD2. The CDR3 has 22 amino acids. Looked up from germline, CDR1 is KGHSH and CDR2 is LQKENI. Here the CDR3 DNA reads TGTGCCAGCTCCCCACCCCGAGGACTAGCGGGGGAAACCCACCTAGCCAAAAACATTCAGTACTTC. Translated, it gives CASSPPRGLAGETHLAKNIQYF.

The rearrangement joins TRBV24-1 to TRBJ2-1; 12 nucleotides line up with TRBD2. With 12 bases clipped from V and 5 bases from J, the junction kept 13 bases outside the gene matches. Germline loops: CDR1 KGHDR, CDR2 SFDVKD. The CDR3 covers 16 residues. Written as DNA, the CDR3 is TGTGCCCTGACTAGCGGGAGACCCGTGAGGAACAATGAGCAGTTCTTC. Translation gives CALTSGRPVRNNEQFF.

This clone has a single count. The V gene is TRBV4-2, the J gene TRBJ1-5, with TRBD1 matching over 8 bases. CDR3 length equals 13 residues. Germline CDR1 is LGHNA and CDR2 is YNFKEQ. V was pared by 3 bases and J by 10 bases, with 5 bases of the junction left unmatched. The CDR3 DNA reads as TGTGCCAGCAGCCAGGACAGGGAGCGACCCCAGCATTTT. Translated: CASSQDRERPQHF.

The V call is TRBV3-1 (or the pseudogene TRBV3-2), the J call TRBJ1-3; a possible D gene is TRBD1 (5 bases). This CDR3 region has 14 residues. Trimming took off 4 bases at V and 4 bases at J, with 11 bases between the two ends. CDR1 and CDR2 (germline): LGHDT, YNNKEL (reference sequence). The CDR3: CASSRGTRGNTIYF. For the CDR3, the DNA is TGTGCCAGCAGCCGCGGGACCAGGGGAAACACCATATATTTT.

J is TRBJ1-1 and V is TRBV18; the match to TRBD1 covers 7 bases. Germline V lookup: CDR1 KGHSH, CDR2 LQKENI. The V segment lost 4 bases and the J segment 3 bases; nucleotides outside the gene matches: 5. This CDR3 has 14 amino acids. The CDR3 loop is CASSQQGVYTEAFF. CDR3 DNA: TGTGCCAGCTCACAGCAGGGGGTCTACACTGAAGCTTTCTTT.

In its sample, this clone was seen once. This sequence joins TRBV4-2 and TRBJ2-7; TRBD2 matches at 13 bases. Looked up from germline, CDR1 is LGHNA and CDR2 is YNFKEQ. The CDR3 runs to 20 residues. The J segment lost 0 bases and the V segment lost 4 bases, leaving 15 bases of the junction unmatched. The CDR3 nucleotides read TGTGCCAGCAGCCGTGGAGGCCGGGGACTAGCGGGGATTAGCTCCTACGAGCAGTACTTC. Translated, it gives CASSRGGRGLAGISSYEQYF.

This CDR3 reads CAISERGTGDPGELFF. CDR3 sequence (DNA): TGTGCCATCAGTGAAAGGGGGACAGGGGACCCCGGGGAGCTGTTTTTT. The chain carries TRBV10-3 and TRBJ2-2; 10 nucleotides match TRBD1. Germline trimming cut 3 bases from V and 6 bases from J; bases unmatched to any gene: 7. This CDR3 has 16 residues. Germline V CDR1 and CDR2: ENHRY, SYGVKD.

V gene TRBV21-1 combines with J gene TRBJ2-2; no DNA check was done on the table's D call, TRBD1. TRBV21-1 is noted as a pseudogene. The CDR3 loop spans 19 amino acids. The CDR3, as DNA: TGTGCCAGCCTCCGGGACAGGGGGCGCGGAATGAAGTTTACCGGGGAGCTGTTTTTT. Amino acids: CASLRDRGRGMKFTGELFF.

The rearrangement uses TRBV5-8 and TRBJ2-3; 16 bases agree with TRBD2. CDR1 is SGHTS and CDR2 is YDEGEE in the germline V gene. Unmatched junction bases numbered 3, after V lost 3 bases and J lost 8 bases. This CDR3 has 15 residues. This CDR3 is CASSSGTSGRGTQYF. Written as DNA, the CDR3 is TGTGCCAGCAGCTCTGGGACTAGCGGGAGGGGTACGCAGTATTTT.

This chain uses TRBV14 with TRBJ2-5; possibly TRBD1 for D (6 bases). Germline CDR1 and CDR2: SGHDN and FVKESK. V lost 2 bases to trimming and J lost 7 bases, with 11 bases between them. CDR3 size: 13 residues. The CDR3 loop reads CASSQILQGTQYF. CDR3 DNA: TGTGCCAGCAGCCAAATCCTACAGGGGACCCAGTACTTC.

The gene calls are TRBV2 and TRBJ2-1; 8 bases agree with TRBD1. The CDR3 consists of 13 residues. The germline gives CDR1 SNHLY, CDR2 FYNNEI. V lost 6 bases, J lost 14 bases, and 12 bases stayed unmatched. The CDR3 spells CASSPDRGGGEFF. In DNA form, the CDR3 reads TGTGCCAGCAGCCCTGACAGGGGAGGTGGGGAGTTCTTC.

V gene TRBV28 combines with J gene TRBJ1-3; possible D gene TRBD1, 6 bases. V lost 2 bases and J 3 bases, leaving 11 bases between the germline ends. Germline V lookup: CDR1 MDHEN, CDR2 SYDVKM. The CDR3 has 15 amino acids. In DNA, the CDR3 is TGTGCCAGCAGTTTAAGGGGGATGTATGGAAACACCATATATTTT. It specifies CASSLRGMYGNTIYF.

V and J are TRBV28 and TRBJ2-5; D is ambiguous. Trimming cost V 3 bases and J 2 bases, with 16 bases left between them. This CDR3 has 16 residues. CDR1 and CDR2 from the germline V gene are MDHEN and SYDVKM. In DNA form, the CDR3 reads TGTGCCAGCAGTTTTAGGCGGCGTCGTGAACAAGAGACCCAGTACTTC. Translating gives CASSFRRRREQETQYF.

V is TRBV6-6 and J is TRBJ1-3; 8 bases agree with TRBD1. J was trimmed by 0 bases and V by 6 bases; bases with no gene match: 7. The length of the CDR3 is 16 residues. Germline CDR1 and CDR2: MNHNY and SVGAGI (reference sequence). The CDR3, as DNA: TGTGCCAGCAGCGCCAGGGGGCAATCCTCTGGAAACACCATATATTTT. Its protein product is CASSARGQSSGNTIYF.

This chain connects TRBV7-9 to TRBJ1-1; the match to TRBD1 covers 10 bases. V gave up 5 bases and J gave up 3 bases; unmatched junction bases: 6. The CDR3 loop spans 15 amino acids. The germline V gene encodes CDR1 SEHNR and CDR2 FQNEAQ (reference sequence). In nucleotides, the CDR3 is TGTGCCAGCAGCGGACCGGGACAGGGGTACACTGAAGCTTTCTTT. It translates to CASSGPGQGYTEAFF.